This TCR beta chain appears in the sequencing data of a study of control samples from healthy donors and cancer patients. The germline gives CDR1 LNHNV, CDR2 YYDKDF (reference sequence). The CDR3 extends over 15 amino acids. V lost 1 base and J lost 5; bases outside the gene matches: 5. Repertoires were generated with immunoSEQ multiplex PCR, while TCRdb's copy carries only in-frame clones and drops some. The sample consists of around 140,000 clones, around nine tenths of them appearing once. V usage is TRBV15 and J usage is TRBJ2-3; TRBD1 aligns across 8 bases. The sequence was collected from a man aged 18 to 30 in good health. The sample taken for sequencing was blood. The CDR3 region has the DNA TGTGCCACCAGCAGAGCCGACAGGGGTGTAGATACGCAGTATTTT. Translated: CATSRADRGVDTQYF.